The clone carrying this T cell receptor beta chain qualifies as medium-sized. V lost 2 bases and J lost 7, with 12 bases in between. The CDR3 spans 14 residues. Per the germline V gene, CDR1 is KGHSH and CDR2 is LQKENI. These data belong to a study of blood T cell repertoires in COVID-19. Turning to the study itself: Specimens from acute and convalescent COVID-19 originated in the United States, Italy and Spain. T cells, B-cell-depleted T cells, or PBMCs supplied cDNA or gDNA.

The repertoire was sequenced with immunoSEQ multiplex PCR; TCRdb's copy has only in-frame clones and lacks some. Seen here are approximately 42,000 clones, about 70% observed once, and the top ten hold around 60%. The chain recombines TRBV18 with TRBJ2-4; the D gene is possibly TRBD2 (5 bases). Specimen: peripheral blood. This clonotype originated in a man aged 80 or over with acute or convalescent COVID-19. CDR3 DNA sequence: TGTGCCAGCTCACCAGCGGGCTACTTTAACATTCAGTACTTC. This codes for CASSPAGYFNIQYF.